The clone carrying this T cell receptor beta chain was observed once. Its antigen is unknown. As handled by the study authors: Filtering was not the same, since immunoSEQ gave junction-only sequences without quality scores. Method: immunoSEQ multiplex PCR; TCRdb's copy keeps in-frame clones and lacks some. D and trimming were read from the DNA, whereas the V and J calls and clone size are those reported in that table. The sample holds more than 1,200,000 clones, about 98.5% seen once. This record comes from a study of shared clonotypes between healthy human individuals. Each of the donors was a healthy adult who was HIV-negative and had not had a recent acute infection or vaccination. CDR3 size: 13 residues. The V and J ends lost 1 base and 8 bases respectively, with 6 bases between them. Germline V lookup: CDR1 SGHTA, CDR2 FQGNSA. Study conclusions and caveats: The sharing of approximately 5.1% of naive CD4 clonotypes was seen across a handful of donors. What naive subsets generally showed was a larger estimated richness than memory subsets showed.

The TCR was taken from a man aged 25 to 45 in good health. Material: naive CD4+ T cells sorted from blood. Subset denoted: CD45RA+ positively selected. The chain couples TRBV7-2 to TRBJ1-6; no firm D call. The DNA of the CDR3 is TGTGCCAGCAGCTTAGAGGAGTATTCACCCCTCCACTTT. Residues: CASSLEEYSPLHF.